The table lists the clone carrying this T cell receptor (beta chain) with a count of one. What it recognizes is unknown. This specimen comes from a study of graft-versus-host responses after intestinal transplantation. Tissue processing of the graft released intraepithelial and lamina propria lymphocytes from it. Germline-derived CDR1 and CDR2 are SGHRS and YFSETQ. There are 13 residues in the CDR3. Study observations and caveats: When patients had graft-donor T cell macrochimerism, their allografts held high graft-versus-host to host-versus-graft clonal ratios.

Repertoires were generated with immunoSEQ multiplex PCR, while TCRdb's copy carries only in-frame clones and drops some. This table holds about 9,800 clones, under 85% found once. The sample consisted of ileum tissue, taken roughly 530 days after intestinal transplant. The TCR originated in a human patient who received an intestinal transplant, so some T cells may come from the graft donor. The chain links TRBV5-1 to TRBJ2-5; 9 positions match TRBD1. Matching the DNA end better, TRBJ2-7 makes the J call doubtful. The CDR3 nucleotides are TGCGCCAGCAGCTACCGGACAGGGGACGAGCAGTACTTC. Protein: CASSYRTGDEQYF.